The clone carrying this T cell receptor (beta chain) was seen repeatedly, ten times or more. Its antigen is not identified. These data belong to a study of T cell repertoires in cytomegalovirus infection. Findings of the study overall: Cumulative public TCR beta family frequency identified carriers of CMV plus the relevant HLA. There were HLA-C-restricted CMV-specific TCR beta clonotypes dominating the ex vivo response.

From the reads, TCRdb called clonotypes with MiXCR, one entry per CDR3 protein. Here the sample spans around 450,000 distinct CDR3 sequences, about a third being singletons. Material: PBMCs. This clonotype originated in a human donor in good health (CMV status not recorded). Some clones in this sample may be carry-over from other donors' samples.

The CDR3 sequence is CASSLYGQETQYF. CDR3 nucleotide sequence: TGTGCCAGCAGCTTATACGGCCAAGAGACCCAGTACTTC. The chain recombines TRBV7-2 with TRBJ2-5; D gene unclear. Germline lookup yields CDR1 SGHTA and CDR2 FQGNSA. Trimming stripped 2 bases from V and 1 base from J, with 5 bases between. This CDR3 has 13 residues.